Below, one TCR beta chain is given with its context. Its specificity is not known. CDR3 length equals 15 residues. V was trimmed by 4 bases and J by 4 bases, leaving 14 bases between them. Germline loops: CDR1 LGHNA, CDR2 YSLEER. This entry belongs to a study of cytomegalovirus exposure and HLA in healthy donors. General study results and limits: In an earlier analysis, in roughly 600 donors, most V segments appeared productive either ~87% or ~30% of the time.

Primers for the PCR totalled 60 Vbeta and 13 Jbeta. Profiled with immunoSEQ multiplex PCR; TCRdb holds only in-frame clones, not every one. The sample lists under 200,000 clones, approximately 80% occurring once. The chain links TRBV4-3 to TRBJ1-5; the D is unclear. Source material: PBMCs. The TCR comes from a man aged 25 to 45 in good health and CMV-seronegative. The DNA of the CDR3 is TGCGCCAGCAGCCGAAGTATAGGCGGGAATCAGCCCCAGCATTTT. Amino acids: CASSRSIGGNQPQHF.